A selection of T cell receptor beta chains follows, all from one sample in a study of cytomegalovirus exposure and HLA in healthy donors. Sequencing used immunoSEQ multiplex PCR; TCRdb keeps in-frame clones, though not all of them. The sample has around 220,000 clones, over 65% seen once. Sequencing used PBMCs. These receptors were collected from a man in his forties in good health and CMV-seronegative. Each CDR3 is given with its conserved first and last residue. A D gene is named only where the DNA matches it firmly. Clone size appears in some rows only: once, few, many, or a class for an expanded clone.

CDR3 DNA	CDR3 protein	V gene	J gene	clone size	D gene
TGTGCCAGCCTCTGGGACGGGAGGAGGTACGAGCAGTACTTC	CASLWDGRRYEQYF	TRBV2	TRBJ2-7	few	TRBD2
TGTGCCAGTAGTTACTCGACAGGGCTCTCTTCCTACGAGCAGTACTTC	CASSYSTGLSSYEQYF	TRBV19	TRBJ2-7	.	TRBD1
TGTGCCAGCAGTGACAGGGGGCAGACTAATGAAAAACTGTTTTTT	CASSDRGQTNEKLFF	TRBV6-4	TRBJ1-4	.	TRBD1
TGCGCCAGCAGCCACGGGACAGCCAATCAGCCCCAGCATTTT	CASSHGTANQPQHF	TRBV4-3	TRBJ1-5	few	TRBD1
TGTGCCAGTAGGACAGGGGGCGGCCTCACCCGCACAGATACGCAGTATTTT	CASRTGGGLTRTDTQYF	TRBV19	TRBJ2-3	.	TRBD1
TGTGCCAGCAGCGTAGGGCCAAACACAGATACGCAGTATTTT	CASSVGPNTDTQYF	TRBV9	TRBJ2-3	once	.
TGTGCCAGTAGTACAGGGATCTCCTACAATGAGCAGTTCTTC	CASSTGISYNEQFF	TRBV19	TRBJ2-1	few	.
TGTGCCTGGAGTGTCACATCACAGAATCAGCCCCAGCATTTT	CAWSVTSQNQPQHF	TRBV30	TRBJ1-5	.	.
TGCAGCGTTGAAGTTTGGTCATGGAGCACTAGCACAGATACGCAGTATTTT	CSVEVWSWSTSTDTQYF	TRBV29-1	TRBJ2-3	.	.
TGTGCCAGCAGCTTTGAGGATCTGAACACTGAAGCTTTCTTT	CASSFEDLNTEAFF	TRBV7-8	TRBJ1-1	.	.
TGTGCCAGCTCACCACTTGGAAACGGGGGCGAGCAGTACTTC	CASSPLGNGGEQYF	TRBV18	TRBJ2-7	.	.
TGTGCCAGCAGCCAAGTAGGGGAGGGCCCGAACACCGGGGAGCTGTTTTTT	CASSQVGEGPNTGELFF	TRBV4-2	TRBJ2-2	few	TRBD2
TGTGCCAGCAGGGCCGCGGGAGTGGGGCAGTACTTC	CASRAAGVGQYF	TRBV28	TRBJ2-7	.	TRBD2
TGTGCCAGAACCGTTACAGGTTACACCTTC	CARTVTGYTF	TRBV5-3	TRBJ1-2	.	.
TGTGCCACCAAAGGCGAGGGGGCGTCGGGCGGGGAGCTGTTTTTT	CATKGEGASGGELFF	TRBV7-2	TRBJ2-2	.	TRBD1
TGCGCCAGCAGCCAAGATTGGACTAGGAATAGGTTGCACAATGAGCAGTTCTTC	CASSQDWTRNRLHNEQFF	TRBV4-3	TRBJ2-1	.	TRBD2
TGTGCCAGCAGACCCGGGAGGGGGCGAGGGGAGCAGTACTTC	CASRPGRGRGEQYF	TRBV11-1	TRBJ2-5	once	.
TGCGCCAGCAGCCAAGATCTAGGAAGTTCATACTATGGCTACACCTTC	CASSQDLGSSYYGYTF	TRBV4-3	TRBJ1-2	.	.
TGTGCCAGCACCGTCAACAGGGGGGGTGATACGCAGTATTTT	CASTVNRGGDTQYF	TRBV6-5	TRBJ2-3	.	.
TGTGCCAGCAGTACGGACAGGGCGTGGGGCTACACCTTC	CASSTDRAWGYTF	TRBV2	TRBJ1-2	.	TRBD1
TGTGCCAGCAGTTCCCATGGACTAGCCCAATACGAGCAGTACTTC	CASSSHGLAQYEQYF	TRBV28	TRBJ2-7	.	TRBD2
TGTGCCAGCAGCTCCTCGGGGGGCAATCAGCCCCAGCATTTT	CASSSSGGNQPQHF	TRBV6-6	TRBJ1-5	.	.
TGTGCCATCAGTGAGACTAAAACCGGGACTCAATACAATGAGCAGTTCTTC	CAISETKTGTQYNEQFF	TRBV10-3	TRBJ2-1	.	.
TGCGCCAGCAGTGGTAGCGGGAGTGTTTACGAGCAGTACTTC	CASSGSGSVYEQYF	TRBV5-1	TRBJ2-7	.	TRBD2
TGTGCCAGCAGTTTAGGGGGAGGTCCCTACGAGCAGTACTTC	CASSLGGGPYEQYF	TRBV27	TRBJ2-7	.	.
TGTGCCAGCATAATGACTAGCGGGAGTAGCGAGCAGTACTTC	CASIMTSGSSEQYF	TRBV6-1	TRBJ2-7	.	TRBD2
TGCGCCAGCAGCTTGGGAGGTCTGAACACCGGGGAGCTGTTTTTT	CASSLGGLNTGELFF	TRBV5-1	TRBJ2-2	.	.
TGTGCCAGCAGTTTGGGGCAGGCCTATGGCTACACCTTC	CASSLGQAYGYTF	TRBV28	TRBJ1-2	once	.
TGTGCCAGCAGCCGGGGAACAGGGGGGGACACTGAAGCTTTCTTT	CASSRGTGGDTEAFF	TRBV7-3	TRBJ1-1	.	TRBD1
TGTGCCAGCAGCCCTCAAGCCCCCGGGACAGGGACCTACGAGCAGTACTTC	CASSPQAPGTGTYEQYF	TRBV9	TRBJ2-7	.	TRBD1
TGTGCCAGCAGCTTATTCACCGGGACAGGGGAGAGCAATCAGCCCCAGCATTTT	CASSLFTGTGESNQPQHF	TRBV7-7	TRBJ1-5	.	TRBD1
TGTGCCAGTAGTATGAGCGGCCAGGTCTCATCTGGGGCCAACGTCCTGACTTTC	CASSMSGQVSSGANVLTF	TRBV19	TRBJ2-6	.	.
TGTGCCAGTAGTATGGGACTGCCAAATCAGCCCCAGCATTTT	CASSMGLPNQPQHF	TRBV19	TRBJ1-5	.	.
TGTGCTAGTGGTTTGGTACTAGGCCAGGGGTACCACGAGCAGTACTTC	CASGLVLGQGYHEQYF	TRBV12-5	TRBJ2-7	.	.
TGTGCCAGTAGTATAGACGGAACAGGGGGCGTAAACACTGAAGCTTTCTTT	CASSIDGTGGVNTEAFF	TRBV19	TRBJ1-1	few	TRBD1
TGTGCCAGCAGTGTCACGAGTCAATATGGCTACACCTTC	CASSVTSQYGYTF	TRBV6-1	TRBJ1-2	.	.
TGTGCCTGGAGTTTACAGTTTCCATGGAACACTGAAGCTTTCTTT	CAWSLQFPWNTEAFF	TRBV30	TRBJ1-1	once	.
TGTGCCAGCAGCCAAGAATGGGGGGTTACTGAAGCTTTCTTT	CASSQEWGVTEAFF	TRBV4-2	TRBJ1-1	.	.
TGTGCCACCAGCAGAGGGGGAGGCTATGGCTACACCTTC	CATSRGGGYGYTF	TRBV15	TRBJ1-2	.	.
TGCGCCAGCAGCTCGGGAGAGAACACTGAAGCTTTCTTT	CASSSGENTEAFF	TRBV5-1	TRBJ1-1	.	.
TGCGCCAGCAGCCAAGACTGGGGGGGCTATCAGCCCCAGCATTTT	CASSQDWGGYQPQHF	TRBV4-3	TRBJ1-5	few	.
TGTGCCAGCCTGTCCACCGTGGGACTGAGGGAGACCCAGTACTTC	CASLSTVGLRETQYF	TRBV2	TRBJ2-5	.	.
TGTGCCAGCAGTTTGAGCGGGAGCCTCCTTAGCACAGATACGCAGTATTTT	CASSLSGSLLSTDTQYF	TRBV28	TRBJ2-3	.	TRBD2
TGTGCCAGCAGCTTAGACGCTAGAGGTTTGGAGTTCTTC	CASSLDARGLEFF	TRBV5-6	TRBJ2-1	.	.
TGTGCCACCAGCAGAGTATTTGGAATAGCGGGTCCTCTCTTCGGTGAGCAGTTCTTC	CATSRVFGIAGPLFGEQFF	TRBV15	TRBJ2-1	.	TRBD2
TGTGCCAGCAGTTCAGGGGTTAGCAATCAGCCCCAGCATTTT	CASSSGVSNQPQHF	TRBV28	TRBJ1-5	.	.
TGCGCCAGCAGCCGAGACACAGGGTCCTATAATTCACCCCTCCACTTT	CASSRDTGSYNSPLHF	TRBV4-3	TRBJ1-6	.	.
TGTGCCAGCACCATAGCGGGAGCGTCCTACAATGAGCAGTTCTTC	CASTIAGASYNEQFF	TRBV5-6	TRBJ2-1	.	TRBD2
TGTGCCAGCAGCGCAACGGGAACCTCTGGAAACACCATATATTTT	CASSATGTSGNTIYF	TRBV9	TRBJ1-3	.	.
TGCAGTCCGACTCGGGGGGGCGAACTGTTTTTT	CSPTRGGELFF	TRBV20-1	TRBJ1-4	.	.
TGCAGCGTCAAACTAGCGGGAGTAGTAGAGCAGTACTTC	CSVKLAGVVEQYF	TRBV29-1	TRBJ2-7	.	TRBD2
TGCGCCAGCAGCCTTAAGATAGCCGCTGAAGCTTTCTTT	CASSLKIAAEAFF	TRBV4-1	TRBJ1-1	few	.
TGTGCCAGCAGTGATCGGGGGATTCAGCCCCAGCATTTT	CASSDRGIQPQHF	TRBV2	TRBJ1-5	.	.
TGTGCCAGCAGTGAGGTTTACGAGCAGTACTTC	CASSEVYEQYF	TRBV25-1	TRBJ2-7	.	.